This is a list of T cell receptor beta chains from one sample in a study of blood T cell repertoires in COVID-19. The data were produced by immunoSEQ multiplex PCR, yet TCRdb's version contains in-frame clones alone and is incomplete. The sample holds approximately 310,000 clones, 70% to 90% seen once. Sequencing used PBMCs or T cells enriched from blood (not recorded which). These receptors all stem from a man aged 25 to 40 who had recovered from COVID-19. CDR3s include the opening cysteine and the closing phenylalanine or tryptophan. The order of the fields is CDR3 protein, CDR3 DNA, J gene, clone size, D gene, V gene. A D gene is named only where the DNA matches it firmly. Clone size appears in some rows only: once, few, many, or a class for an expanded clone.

CDR3aa: CASSTADTQYF
CDR3nt: TGTGCCAGCAGCACGGCAGATACGCAGTATTTT
j_gene: TRBJ2-3
abundance: once
d_gene: NA
v_gene: TRBV7-2

CDR3aa: CAISESRQGGYEQYF
CDR3nt: TGTGCCATCAGTGAGTCTCGCCAGGGAGGCTACGAGCAGTACTTC
j_gene: TRBJ2-7
abundance: NA
d_gene: NA
v_gene: TRBV10-3

CDR3aa: CSVKKTGESFRYNEQFF
CDR3nt: TGCAGCGTCAAGAAGACAGGGGAGTCCTTTCGCTACAATGAGCAGTTCTTC
j_gene: TRBJ2-1
abundance: NA
d_gene: TRBD1
v_gene: TRBV29-1

CDR3aa: CASSFRTGNQPQHF
CDR3nt: TGTGCCAGCAGCTTCCGGACAGGCAATCAGCCCCAGCATTTT
j_gene: TRBJ1-5
abundance: NA
d_gene: NA
v_gene: TRBV3-1/TRBV3-2

CDR3aa: CSVVADTYEQYF
CDR3nt: TGCAGCGTTGTGGCAGATACCTACGAGCAGTACTTC
j_gene: TRBJ2-7
abundance: NA
d_gene: NA
v_gene: TRBV29-1

CDR3aa: CASSQEWSGSPLHF
CDR3nt: TGCGCCAGCAGCCAAGAGTGGTCCGGGTCACCCCTCCACTTT
j_gene: TRBJ1-6
abundance: few
d_gene: NA
v_gene: TRBV4-1

CDR3aa: CASSLNRVWDTQYF
CDR3nt: TGTGCCAGCAGCTTAAACAGGGTCTGGGATACGCAGTATTTT
j_gene: TRBJ2-3
abundance: NA
d_gene: NA
v_gene: TRBV11-2

CDR3aa: CASSDSGGKGTDTQYF
CDR3nt: TGTGCCAGCAGTGACTCGGGGGGAAAGGGCACAGATACGCAGTATTTT
j_gene: TRBJ2-3
abundance: once
d_gene: NA
v_gene: TRBV6-4

CDR3aa: CASSTGLNTEAFF
CDR3nt: TGTGCCAGTTCTACAGGGTTGAACACTGAAGCTTTCTTT
j_gene: TRBJ1-1
abundance: NA
d_gene: NA
v_gene: TRBV19

CDR3aa: CASSLVTGGTGELFF
CDR3nt: TGTGCCAGCAGCTTAGTGACAGGGGGGACCGGGGAGCTGTTTTTT
j_gene: TRBJ2-2
abundance: NA
d_gene: TRBD1
v_gene: TRBV11-2

CDR3aa: CASAKGGGMAAFF
CDR3nt: TGCGCCAGCGCCAAAGGGGGGGGAATGGCGGCTTTCTTT
j_gene: TRBJ1-1
abundance: NA
d_gene: NA
v_gene: TRBV10-2

CDR3aa: CASSPLGGGRTGANVLTF
CDR3nt: TGTGCCAGCAGTCCCCTCGGGGGAGGGAGGACTGGGGCCAACGTCCTGACTTTC
j_gene: TRBJ2-6
abundance: NA
d_gene: TRBD2
v_gene: TRBV27

CDR3aa: CASSLTGKLFF
CDR3nt: TGTGCCAGCAGTCTCACGGGGAAACTGTTTTTT
j_gene: TRBJ1-4
abundance: few
d_gene: NA
v_gene: TRBV12-3/TRBV12-4

CDR3aa: CASSLMAGGSTDTQYF
CDR3nt: TGTGCCAGCAGCTTAATGGCGGGGGGATCCACAGATACGCAGTATTTT
j_gene: TRBJ2-3
abundance: NA
d_gene: TRBD2
v_gene: TRBV11-2

CDR3aa: CASSLSGIGYTF
CDR3nt: TGTGCCAGCAGCTTATCAGGGATCGGCTACACCTTC
j_gene: TRBJ1-2
abundance: NA
d_gene: NA
v_gene: TRBV7-9

CDR3aa: CASSDGTWGEFRVPYNSPLHF
CDR3nt: TGTGCCAGCAGTGACGGTACGTGGGGCGAGTTCCGGGTCCCCTATAATTCACCCCTCCACTTT
j_gene: TRBJ1-6
abundance: NA
d_gene: NA
v_gene: TRBV6-4

CDR3aa: CASSLGRNTEAFF
CDR3nt: TGTGCCAGCAGCCTGGGCAGGAACACTGAAGCTTTCTTT
j_gene: TRBJ1-1
abundance: NA
d_gene: NA
v_gene: TRBV7-3

CDR3aa: CASSSPRTGEVDGYTF
CDR3nt: TGTGCCAGCAGTTCTCCTCGGACAGGGGAGGTCGATGGCTACACCTTC
j_gene: TRBJ1-2
abundance: NA
d_gene: TRBD1
v_gene: TRBV27

CDR3aa: CASSYVGGGYTF
CDR3nt: TGTGCCAGCAGTTACGTAGGGGGTGGCTACACCTTC
j_gene: TRBJ1-2
abundance: NA
d_gene: NA
v_gene: TRBV6-5

CDR3aa: CASSPRQGTTDTQYF
CDR3nt: TGTGCCAGCTCACCACGACAGGGGACCACAGATACGCAGTATTTT
j_gene: TRBJ2-3
abundance: NA
d_gene: TRBD1
v_gene: TRBV18

CDR3aa: CASSAGQHKYSNQPQHF
CDR3nt: TGTGCCAGCAGCGCCGGACAGCACAAGTATAGCAATCAGCCCCAGCATTTT
j_gene: TRBJ1-5
abundance: NA
d_gene: NA
v_gene: TRBV13

CDR3aa: CSVETASGGAYNEQFF
CDR3nt: TGCAGCGTTGAAACGGCTAGCGGGGGGGCCTACAATGAGCAGTTCTTC
j_gene: TRBJ2-1
abundance: NA
d_gene: TRBD2
v_gene: TRBV29-1

CDR3aa: CASSYSQGGTEAFF
CDR3nt: TGTGCCAGCAGTTACTCGCAGGGCGGCACTGAAGCTTTCTTT
j_gene: TRBJ1-1
abundance: NA
d_gene: NA
v_gene: TRBV6-5

CDR3aa: CASSAVLQWEAVLETQYF
CDR3nt: TGCGCCAGCAGCGCCGTCCTTCAGTGGGAGGCGGTTCTGGAGACCCAGTACTTC
j_gene: TRBJ2-5
abundance: once
d_gene: NA
v_gene: TRBV5-1

CDR3aa: CASSLFGGGDTGELFF
CDR3nt: TGTGCCAGCAGTCTCTTCGGCGGGGGAGACACCGGGGAGCTGTTTTTT
j_gene: TRBJ2-2
abundance: NA
d_gene: TRBD2
v_gene: TRBV7-2

CDR3aa: CASSTGTGGRNQPQHF
CDR3nt: TGTGCCAGTAGTACTGGGACAGGGGGTCGGAATCAGCCCCAGCATTTT
j_gene: TRBJ1-5
abundance: NA
d_gene: TRBD1
v_gene: TRBV19

CDR3aa: CAIRADRDQPQHF
CDR3nt: TGTGCCATCAGAGCCGACAGGGATCAGCCCCAGCATTTT
j_gene: TRBJ1-5
abundance: NA
d_gene: TRBD1
v_gene: TRBV10-3

CDR3aa: CASSGVTGYEKLFF
CDR3nt: TGTGCCAGCAGTGGTGTGACAGGGTATGAAAAACTGTTTTTT
j_gene: TRBJ1-4
abundance: NA
d_gene: TRBD1
v_gene: TRBV2

CDR3aa: CASSQGGGWEQYF
CDR3nt: TGTGCCAGCAGCCAGGGGGGGGGCTGGGAGCAGTACTTC
j_gene: TRBJ2-7
abundance: NA
d_gene: NA
v_gene: TRBV3-1/TRBV3-2

CDR3aa: CASSWASNTIYF
CDR3nt: TGTGCCAGCAGCTGGGCGTCGAACACCATATATTTT
j_gene: TRBJ1-3
abundance: NA
d_gene: NA
v_gene: TRBV3-1/TRBV3-2

CDR3aa: CASSDYGLAKNIQYF
CDR3nt: TGTGCCAGCAGTGATTATGGGCTAGCCAAAAACATTCAGTACTTC
j_gene: TRBJ2-4
abundance: NA
d_gene: NA
v_gene: TRBV2

CDR3aa: CASSQGWLAVDTEAFF
CDR3nt: TGTGCCAGCAGCCAAGGTTGGCTGGCCGTGGACACTGAAGCTTTCTTT
j_gene: TRBJ1-1
abundance: NA
d_gene: NA
v_gene: TRBV14

CDR3aa: CASSTGPGRTDTQYF
CDR3nt: TGCGCCAGCAGCACGGGTCCAGGGCGCACAGATACGCAGTATTTT
j_gene: TRBJ2-3
abundance: NA
d_gene: NA
v_gene: TRBV5-1

CDR3aa: CATSDLTSGRRNEQFF
CDR3nt: TGTGCCACCAGTGATTTGACTAGCGGTCGACGCAATGAGCAGTTCTTC
j_gene: TRBJ2-1
abundance: NA
d_gene: TRBD2
v_gene: TRBV24-1

CDR3aa: CASGPNLSRAVGLAKNIQYF
CDR3nt: TGTGCTAGTGGTCCCAACCTCAGCCGGGCTGTCGGACTAGCCAAAAACATTCAGTACTTC
j_gene: TRBJ2-4
abundance: NA
d_gene: NA
v_gene: TRBV12-5

CDR3aa: CASSLGTDSGNTIYF
CDR3nt: TGTGCCAGCAGCTTAGGGACAGATTCTGGAAACACCATATATTTT
j_gene: TRBJ1-3
abundance: NA
d_gene: NA
v_gene: TRBV7-6

CDR3aa: CASSSDRSYGYTF
CDR3nt: TGTGCCAGCAGCTCGGACAGGAGTTATGGCTACACCTTC
j_gene: TRBJ1-2
abundance: NA
d_gene: TRBD1
v_gene: TRBV5-6

CDR3aa: CASSLAGGNTIYF
CDR3nt: TGTGCCAGCAGCTTAGCAGGGGGAAACACCATATATTTT
j_gene: TRBJ1-3
abundance: few
d_gene: NA
v_gene: TRBV14

CDR3aa: CASSGQSRDSPLHF
CDR3nt: TGTGCCAGCAGTGGACAGTCTAGGGATTCACCCCTCCACTTT
j_gene: TRBJ1-6
abundance: NA
d_gene: NA
v_gene: TRBV2

CDR3aa: CASFPPGQLFYGYTF
CDR3nt: TGTGCCAGCTTTCCACCGGGACAGTTATTCTATGGCTACACCTTC
j_gene: TRBJ1-2
abundance: NA
d_gene: TRBD1
v_gene: TRBV6-9